A single sample gave rise to the 27 T cell receptor beta chains below, sequenced in a study of blood T cell repertoires in COVID-19. Produced via immunoSEQ multiplex PCR; TCRdb's table is partial and in-frame only. Among tens of thousands of clones listed, roughly 80% were seen once. Sequences were obtained from peripheral blood. The receptors come from a woman of 80 years or more with active or convalescent COVID-19.

This clone was recorded a few times. This chain joins TRBV10-3 and TRBJ2-7, with D maybe TRBD1 (7 bases). The length of the CDR3 is 16 residues. Germline CDR1 and CDR2: ENHRY and SYGVKD. Trimming stripped 8 bases from V and 5 bases from J, with 25 bases between. The DNA of the CDR3 is TGTGCCATCCGGTGGGGGGCAGGGGGATTAGGTAACGAGCAGTACTTC. It encodes CAIRWGAGGLGNEQYF.

This rearrangement joins TRBV11-1 to TRBJ2-3, with 9 bases aligning to TRBD2. J gave up 2 bases and V 4 bases, and 7 bases lay outside the gene matches. Germline V gene data show CDR1 as SGHAT and CDR2 as FQDESV (reference sequence). CDR3 length equals 16 residues. CDR3 sequence reads: CASSSILGLATDTQYF. CDR3 nucleotide sequence: TGTGCCAGCAGCTCCATTCTGGGACTAGCCACAGATACGCAGTATTTT.

The V and J genes are TRBV9 and TRBJ2-4, with a tentative D call TRBD2 (6 bases). V was cut by 3 bases and J by 11 bases, with 9 bases left in between. CDR3 length: 11 amino acids. The germline gives CDR1 SGDLS, CDR2 YYNGEE. The CDR3 here is CASSGRDLQYF. The DNA of the CDR3 is TGTGCCAGCAGCGGGCGGGACCTTCAGTACTTC. Drawing the rest from reference TRBV9 and TRBJ2-4, the complete variable domain is DSGVTQTPKHLITATGQRVTLRCSPRSGDLSVYWYQQSLDQGLQFLIQYYNGEERAKGNILERFSAQQFPDLHSELNLSSLELGDSALYFCASSGRDLQYFGAGTRLSVL.

The rearrangement uses TRBV2 and TRBJ2-7; D not resolved. Germline CDR1 reads SNHLY; CDR2 reads FYNNEI. The V end was cut by 3 bases, the J end by 4 bases, with 13 bases between. The CDR3 loop spans 14 amino acids. The CDR3 reads CASSDVPPVYEQYF. CDR3 in DNA: TGTGCCAGCAGTGACGTCCCCCCCGTATACGAGCAGTACTTC.

This rearrangement joins TRBV7-2 to TRBJ2-2, with D perhaps matching TRBD2 (6 bases). Deletions cut 3 bases from V and 7 bases from J, with 15 bases between. CDR1 and CDR2 (germline): SGHTA, FQGNSA. This CDR3 contains 15 residues. CDR3 residues: CASSFSATSHGELFF. The DNA for the CDR3 is TGTGCCAGCAGCTTTTCTGCGACTAGTCACGGGGAGCTGTTTTTT.

The rearrangement joins TRBV14 to TRBJ1-2, with D maybe TRBD1 (6 bases). The CDR3 runs 13 residues. Looked up from germline, CDR1 is SGHDN and CDR2 is FVKESK. Trimming removed 3 bases from V and 5 bases from J, with 10 bases in between. This CDR3 reads CASSQQQGYGYTF. CDR3 nucleotides: TGTGCCAGCAGCCAGCAACAGGGATATGGCTACACCTTC.

This clone was picked up one time. This chain uses TRBV6-5 with TRBJ2-1; TRBD2 matches at 9 bases. After removal of 6 bases from V and 0 bases from J, the junction contained 3 bases not matched to a gene. The CDR3 spans 15 residues. Germline CDR1 reads MNHEY; CDR2 reads SVGAGI. CDR3 bases: TGTGCCAGCAGGGGACTAGCCCCCTCCTACAATGAGCAGTTCTTC. This gives the protein CASRGLAPSYNEQFF.

This chain connects TRBV28 to TRBJ1-2; no firm D call. V was pared by 5 bases and J by 2 bases, with 15 bases between. Germline V lookup: CDR1 MDHEN, CDR2 SYDVKM. The CDR3 has 15 amino acids. The CDR3 DNA reads TGTGCCAGCAGTCCGGCTAGCGGAATCAACTATGGCTACACCTTC. Residues: CASSPASGINYGYTF.

The rearrangement uses TRBV27 and TRBJ1-6; TRBD1 matches 8 bases. Trimming at V came to 6 bases and at J to 7 bases, leaving 5 bases not matched to a gene. CDR1 and CDR2 (germline): MNHEY, SMNVEV (reference sequence). The CDR3 has 14 amino acids. CDR3 amino acids: CASRADRENSPLHF. The CDR3 DNA is TGTGCCAGCAGAGCGGACAGGGAAAATTCACCCCTCCACTTT.

Note on this clone: Germline and junction disagree at one end, which may indicate a read error. The V gene is TRBV6-1, the J gene TRBJ1-3, with 7 positions matching TRBD1. Germline V lookup: CDR1 MNHNS, CDR2 SASEGT. The CDR3 is 17 residues long. The CDR3 nucleotides read TGTGCCAGCAGTAAAGCAGGGGGTTCCCTCTCTGGAAACACCATATATTTT. Protein: CASSKAGGSLSGNTIYF.

The chain carries TRBV27 and TRBJ2-2; D possibly corresponds to TRBD1 (6 bases). Germline CDR1 is MNHEY and CDR2 is SMNVEV (reference sequence). V lost 6 bases, J lost 3 bases, and 17 bases lay in between. The CDR3 has 16 residues. The DNA for the CDR3 is TGTGCCAGCAGGTCCAACAGGGTGTTGGACACCGGGGAGCTGTTTTTT. Amino acid sequence: CASRSNRVLDTGELFF.

The gene calls are TRBV27 and TRBJ2-3, with 11 bases fitting TRBD2. Germline loops: CDR1 MNHEY, CDR2 SMNVEV (reference sequence). Unmatched junction bases numbered 4, after V lost 6 bases and J lost 2 bases. The CDR3 runs 15 residues. The CDR3 DNA reads as TGTGCCAGCAGGTTAGCGGGGGGGCCCACAGATACGCAGTATTTT. Residues: CASRLAGGPTDTQYF.

In regard to this clone: One end of the junction varies from germline; a read error may be responsible. The gene calls are TRBV7-7 and TRBJ2-3; D is uncertain. This CDR3 region has 15 residues. CDR1 and CDR2 (germline): SSHAT, FNYEAQ (reference sequence). CDR3 amino acids: CASSPGSPAADTQYF. In DNA form, the CDR3 reads TGTGCTAGCAGCCCCGGTTCCCCCGCCGCAGATACGCAGTATTTT. The whole variable domain, filled in from reference TRBV7-7 and TRBJ2-3, reads GAGVSQSPRYKVTKRGQDVTLRCDPISSHATLYWYQQALGQGPEFLTYFNYEAQPDKSGLPSDRFSAERPEGSISTLTIQRTEQRDSAMYRCASSPGSPAADTQYFGPGTRLTVL.

This sequence joins TRBV7-3 and TRBJ2-3; maybe TRBD2 (7 bases). The CDR3 extends over 15 amino acids. CDR1 is SGHTA, CDR2 FQGTGA, per germline. The ends were cut back, 1 base at V and 4 bases at J, with 12 bases in the middle. CDR3 in amino acids: CASSLNGGGADTQYF. For the CDR3, the DNA is TGTGCCAGCAGCTTAAATGGCGGGGGCGCAGATACGCAGTATTTT.

This clone has a handful of counts. This chain connects TRBV5-6 to TRBJ2-1; 12 bases map to TRBD2. This CDR3 region has 16 residues. V lost 3 bases to trimming and J lost 5 bases; unmatched junction nucleotides: 6. Germline CDR1 is SGHDT and CDR2 is YYEEEE. In DNA form, the CDR3 reads TGTGCCAGCAGCTACCGGACTAGCGGGGATCACAATGAGCAGTTCTTC. Amino acid sequence: CASSYRTSGDHNEQFF.

The chain combines TRBV3-1 (or the pseudogene TRBV3-2) with TRBJ2-7; TRBD1 is a possible D gene (5 bases). CDR3 length: 17 amino acids. Germline CDR1 LGHDT, CDR2 YNNKEL (reference sequence). V gave up 1 base and J gave up 0 bases, with 16 bases separating them. CDR3 sequence reads: CASSQGYSRVSSYEQYF. As DNA, the CDR3 is TGTGCCAGCAGCCAAGGGTACTCCAGGGTAAGCTCCTACGAGCAGTACTTC.

The V gene is TRBV19, the J gene TRBJ2-7; TRBD2 is a possible D gene (5 bases). The CDR3 has 14 amino acids. CDR1 is LNHDA, CDR2 SQIVND, per germline (reference sequence). Trimming removed 6 bases at V and 4 bases at J, with 16 bases between. The CDR3 coding sequence is TGTGCCAGTAGCCCAAGCGGACGGAGATACGAGCAGTACTTC. Encoded protein: CASSPSGRRYEQYF.

CDR3 in DNA: TGTGCCATCAGTGTTCGGGAAACGAACACTGAAGCTTTCTTT. Its protein product is CAISVRETNTEAFF. The chain carries TRBV10-3 and TRBJ1-1; no reliable D call. Germline V gene data show CDR1 as ENHRY and CDR2 as SYGVKD. V was cut by 4 bases and J by 1 base, with 10 bases left in between. The CDR3 extends over 14 amino acids.

The chain is built from TRBV18 and TRBJ2-2, with TRBD1 identical over 9 bases. Trimming took 8 bases from V and 6 from J; bases not matched to a gene: 4. Germline V gives CDR1 KGHSH, CDR2 LQKENI. This CDR3 is built from 13 residues. The CDR3 is CASRWTGAGELFF. In nucleotides, the CDR3 is TGTGCCAGCCGTTGGACAGGGGCCGGGGAGCTGTTTTTT.

The chain carries TRBV5-4 and TRBJ2-2; 11 bases align to TRBD2. Germline V gives CDR1 SGHNT, CDR2 YYREEE (reference sequence). Trimming took 4 bases from V and 2 from J; bases not matched to a gene: 4. The CDR3 runs 16 residues. CDR3: CASSQGTSGNTGELFF. Here the CDR3 DNA reads TGTGCCAGCAGCCAAGGGACTAGCGGAAACACCGGGGAGCTGTTTTTT.

The rearrangement uses TRBV27 and TRBJ1-2; no firm D call. V was trimmed by 10 bases and J by 7 bases, leaving 22 bases between them. The CDR3 extends over 14 amino acids. CDR1 is MNHEY, CDR2 SMNVEV, per germline (reference sequence). CDR3 coding DNA: TGTGCCACCAGACCCCGGGGAAAGGAAAGTGGCTACACCTTC. Encoded protein: CATRPRGKESGYTF.

The J gene is TRBJ2-1, the V gene TRBV19; 8 positions agree with TRBD1. CDR3 length equals 17 residues. V shed 5 bases and J 4 bases; nucleotides not matched to a gene: 13. Germline values: CDR1 LNHDA, CDR2 SQIVND (reference sequence). The CDR3 reads CASSFAGTGGPYNEQFF. The DNA of the CDR3 is TGTGCCAGTAGTTTCGCCGGTACAGGGGGGCCTTACAATGAGCAGTTCTTC.

The chain uses TRBV2 and TRBJ1-6; possibly TRBD1 for D (5 bases). V was pared by 5 bases and J by 8 bases, with 16 bases between. The CDR3 has 15 amino acids. Germline assignment: CDR1 SNHLY and CDR2 FYNNEI. For the CDR3, the DNA is TGTGCCAGCAGTTTGGACACCAGGACGGATTCACCCCTCCACTTT. It encodes CASSLDTRTDSPLHF. The full variable domain, with the rest looked up from reference TRBV2 and TRBJ1-6, is EPEVTQTPSHQVTQMGQEVILRCVPISNHLYFYWYRQILGQKVEFLVSFYNNEISEKSEIFDDQFSVERPDGSNFTLKIRSTKLEDSAMYFCASSLDTRTDSPLHFGNGTRLTVT.

A remark on this clone: The junction does not match germline at one end; this may be a read error. The chain carries TRBV4-1 and TRBJ1-2; 7 bases are shared with TRBD1. Germline CDR1 MGHRA, CDR2 YSYEKL. The CDR3 length is 18 residues. CDR3: CASSEEGIGTVLFYGYTF. For the CDR3, the DNA is TGCGCCAGCAGCGAAGAAGGGATTGGGACAGTCCTTTTCTATGGCTACACCTTC.

The V call is TRBV18, the J call TRBJ2-5; the D gene is possibly TRBD2 (6 bases). Trimming removed 1 base at V and 5 bases at J, with 14 bases between. Germline lookup yields CDR1 KGHSH and CDR2 LQKENI. This CDR3 contains 15 residues. The CDR3 DNA follows: TGTGCCAGCTCACCACAGAGAGGGAGCGGGGAGACCCAGTACTTC. Amino acid sequence: CASSPQRGSGETQYF.

The chain is built from TRBV2 and TRBJ1-2; D might be TRBD1 (6 bases). V lost 3 bases to trimming and J lost 0 bases, with 11 bases between them. This CDR3 region has 15 residues. The germline V gene has CDR1 SNHLY and CDR2 FYNNEI. The CDR3 reads CASSERTDSNYGYTF. The CDR3 nucleotides read TGTGCCAGCAGTGAGAGGACAGACTCTAACTATGGCTACACCTTC.

V and J are TRBV2 and TRBJ2-7; tentative D call: TRBD2 (5 bases). This CDR3 has 15 amino acids. Looked up from germline, CDR1 is SNHLY and CDR2 is FYNNEI. Trimming took off 0 bases at V and 4 bases at J, with 13 bases between the two ends. CDR3 amino acids: CASSEAAGGNYEQYF. In nucleotides, the CDR3 is TGTGCCAGCAGTGAAGCTGCGGGTGGAAATTACGAGCAGTACTTC.